A selection of T cell receptor beta chains follows, all from one sample in a study of cytomegalovirus exposure and HLA in healthy donors. Sequencing used immunoSEQ multiplex PCR; TCRdb keeps in-frame clones, though not all of them. The sample lists roughly 60,000 clones; about 90% were seen once. The sample consisted of PBMCs. Every receptor here comes from a woman aged 18-30 years in good health and CMV-seronegative. Each CDR3 is given with its conserved first and last residue. A D gene is named only where the DNA matches it firmly.

V gene	D gene	J gene	CDR3 length	CDR3 protein
TRBV28	NA	TRBJ1-5	14	CASSSGARNQPQHF
TRBV6-1	NA	TRBJ1-3	14	CASKHRSSGNTIYF
TRBV27	TRBD2	TRBJ2-7	15	CASSREGLAVYEQYF
TRBV5-1	NA	TRBJ1-3	16	CASSYDDSRSGNTIYF
TRBV9	TRBD2	TRBJ2-1	16	CASSVAASGSWDEQFF
TRBV5-1	NA	TRBJ1-1	15	CASTDGGGMNTEAFF
TRBV18	NA	TRBJ2-2	14	CASQQGANTGELFF
TRBV7-3	TRBD2	TRBJ2-5	15	CASSLLGGYGETQYF
TRBV14	NA	TRBJ1-2	15	CASSQDLRTDYGYTF
TRBV29-1	TRBD2	TRBJ2-1	19	CSVEVPGGLAGLRDNEQFF
TRBV19	TRBD1	TRBJ1-1	15	CASSIGRTGWAEAFF
TRBV7-6	TRBD2	TRBJ2-1	13	CASSLGLANEQFF
TRBV4-1	TRBD1	TRBJ2-1	17	CASSQVRGGPPYNEQFF
TRBV18	NA	TRBJ1-1	14	CASSPPSLNTEAFF
TRBV4-2	NA	TRBJ1-1	15	CASSRAIISGAEAFF
TRBV29-1	NA	TRBJ2-1	14	CSTGESGSYNEQFF
TRBV28	TRBD1	TRBJ2-1	12	CASSSPGTGQFF
TRBV7-2	TRBD2	TRBJ2-7	15	CASSLWTSGGFEQYF
TRBV11-1	NA	TRBJ2-3	11	CASSFANTQYF
TRBV6-6	NA	TRBJ2-2	15	CATTGVPANTGELFF
TRBV7-9	NA	TRBJ2-7	14	CASTLGLPPYEQYF
TRBV12-5	NA	TRBJ1-2	15	CASAPRLGGNYGYTF
TRBV4-1	NA	TRBJ2-7	16	CASSRTGTPSSYEQYF
TRBV10-3	NA	TRBJ2-2	12	CAIGVAGGELFF
TRBV15	NA	TRBJ2-2	13	CATSRPQTGELFF
TRBV29-1	TRBD2	TRBJ2-7	13	CSVISGETYEQYF
TRBV11-3	TRBD2	TRBJ2-1	16	CASSLDLTGGANEQFF
TRBV28	NA	TRBJ1-5	17	CASSRTGFLDRNQPQHF
TRBV29-1	NA	TRBJ2-5	14	CSVEIPPGEETQYF